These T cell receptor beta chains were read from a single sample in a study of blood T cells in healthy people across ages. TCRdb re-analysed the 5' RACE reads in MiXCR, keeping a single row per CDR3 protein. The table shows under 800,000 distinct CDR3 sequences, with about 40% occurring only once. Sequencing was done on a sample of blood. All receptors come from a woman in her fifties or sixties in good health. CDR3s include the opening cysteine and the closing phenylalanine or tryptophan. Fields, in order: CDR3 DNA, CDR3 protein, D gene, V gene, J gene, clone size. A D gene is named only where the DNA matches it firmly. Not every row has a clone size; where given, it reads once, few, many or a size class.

TGTGCCAGCAGCTCATATTGGGGGACAGGGCTTAACAATGAGCAGTTCTTC	CASSSYWGTGLNNEQFF	TRBD1	TRBV13	TRBJ2-1	-
TGTGCCACCAGCAGTCGTCAGGCCTACGAGCAGTACTTC	CATSSRQAYEQYF	-	TRBV15	TRBJ2-7	-
TGTGCCAGCAGTGGGGGAATTGAGCAGTTCTTC	CASSGGIEQFF	-	TRBV25-1	TRBJ2-1	few
TGCAGTGCGGCGGACAGGGAAAAACCGACCGAAGAGACCCAGTACTTC	CSAADREKPTEETQYF	TRBD1	TRBV20-1	TRBJ2-5	few
TGCAGTGCTGTGAGCGGGAGGGGCTCCTACAATGAGCAGTTCTTC	CSAVSGRGSYNEQFF	TRBD2	TRBV20-1	TRBJ2-1	-
TGTGACAGCAGTTTCGGGGCCCGCACAGATACGCAGTATTTT	CDSSFGARTDTQYF	-	TRBV12-3/TRBV12-4	TRBJ2-3	-
TGTGCCAGCAGCTTATACCAGGGGGCCGCTCAGCCCCAGCATTTT	CASSLYQGAAQPQHF	TRBD1	TRBV7-2	TRBJ1-5	few
TGCAGTGCTCCCAGGGGTAAGGCCCGTCAGCCCCAGCATTTT	CSAPRGKARQPQHF	-	TRBV20-1	TRBJ1-5	few
TGTGCCAGCAGCCAAAAAGGTGAGCAGTACTTC	CASSQKGEQYF	-	TRBV4-2	TRBJ2-7	once
TGTGCCTGGAGTGTTTTGGCGGGGGGGAGTAATGAGCAGTACTTC	CAWSVLAGGSNEQYF	TRBD2	TRBV30	TRBJ2-5	-
TGTGCCCATTCCTACAATGAGCAGTACTTC	CAHSYNEQYF	-	TRBV15	TRBJ2-7	-
TGCAGTGCTCACAGGGGCCTCCTCTCCTACAATGAGCAGTACTTC	CSAHRGLLSYNEQYF	TRBD1	TRBV20-1	TRBJ2-7	-
TGCAGTGCTAACTACCGGTCGATTTACTCACCCCTCCACTTT	CSANYRSIYSPLHF	-	TRBV20-1	TRBJ1-6	-
TGCGCCAGCAGCTTGAACCCAGGGGGATGGAACACTGAAGCTTTCTTT	CASSLNPGGWNTEAFF	TRBD1	TRBV5-1	TRBJ1-1	-
TGTGCCAGCAGTTTTAAGGTAAAGGGAAATCAGCCCCAGCATTTT	CASSFKVKGNQPQHF	-	TRBV6-2/TRBV6-3	TRBJ1-5	-
TGCAGTGCTAGAGACGGCGGGAGGCCCTACGAGCAGTACTTC	CSARDGGRPYEQYF	TRBD2	TRBV20-1	TRBJ2-7	-
TGTGCCTGCAGCCCCGACAGGGGGGACGAGCAGTACTTC	CACSPDRGDEQYF	TRBD1	TRBV7-3	TRBJ2-7	-
TGCGCCAGCAGCGCTCGACAGGGTCCGGACGAGCAGTACTTC	CASSARQGPDEQYF	TRBD1	TRBV4-1	TRBJ2-7	-
TGTGCCAGCAGCCGGGCGTATAGCTATGGCTACACCTTC	CASSRAYSYGYTF	-	TRBV7-2	TRBJ1-2	few
TGTGCCAGCAGTTACACGCCCTTGTCACTGGGGCGAAGGACGAACACTGAAGCTTTCTTT	CASSYTPLSLGRRTNTEAFF	-	TRBV6-5	TRBJ1-1	-
TGTGTCAGCACTCCCAGTACGGGGAATACGCAGTATTTT	CVSTPSTGNTQYF	-	TRBV12-3/TRBV12-4	TRBJ2-3	-
TGTGCCAGCAGTACTATCTTCACAACCCCGGGCGGGGGGCGCTACAATGAGCAGTTCTTC	CASSTIFTTPGGGRYNEQFF	TRBD2	TRBV12-3/TRBV12-4	TRBJ2-1	-
TGTGCCAGCAGCAGATACCGGACAGGGTCGAACGGCTACACCTTC	CASSRYRTGSNGYTF	TRBD1	TRBV9	TRBJ1-2	-
TGTGCCAGCAGCTTGATTTTCGGGAGGGCCGACTACAATGAGCAGTTCTTC	CASSLIFGRADYNEQFF	TRBD2	TRBV7-2	TRBJ2-1	few
TGTGCCAGCAGCTTAGGACAGGGAAATGTATACGAGCAGTACTTC	CASSLGQGNVYEQYF	-	TRBV13	TRBJ2-7	-
TGTGCCAGCAGCGTGGACGGGACTACTCAAGAGACCCAGTACTTC	CASSVDGTTQETQYF	TRBD2	TRBV9	TRBJ2-5	-
TGCGCCAGCAGCCAAGAGGACAGCAACTCTGGGGCCAACGTCCTGACTTTC	CASSQEDSNSGANVLTF	-	TRBV4-3	TRBJ2-6	few
TGTGCCAGCACTCACTCAGGGACCCCGAATGAAAAACTGTTTTTT	CASTHSGTPNEKLFF	-	TRBV9	TRBJ1-4	-
TGTGCCAGCAGTTACTCGATCGTAGGGGCCGCGGCCTATGGCTACACCTTC	CASSYSIVGAAAYGYTF	-	TRBV6-5	TRBJ1-2	few
TGTGCCAGCAGCGTAGCACAGGGGAGCTACTATGGCTACACCTTC	CASSVAQGSYYGYTF	TRBD1	TRBV9	TRBJ1-2	few
TGTGCCAGCAGCCAAACCGGGACAGCCTATGGCTACACCTTC	CASSQTGTAYGYTF	TRBD1	TRBV3-1	TRBJ1-2	few
TGCAGTGCTAGAGATCCACAAGGGGGACGCAATCAGCCCCAGCATTTT	CSARDPQGGRNQPQHF	-	TRBV20-1	TRBJ1-5	-
TGTGCCAGCAGTGCTAGGACGGAAACCTACGAGCAGTACTTC	CASSARTETYEQYF	-	TRBV6-1	TRBJ2-7	-
TGCAGCGTTGAGGGGGAGGTCAGCTCCTACAATGAGCAGTTCTTC	CSVEGEVSSYNEQFF	-	TRBV29-1	TRBJ2-1	-
TGTGCCAGCAGTTTAGCGGGGGTCAGGGATTCACCCCTCCACTTT	CASSLAGVRDSPLHF	-	TRBV12-3/TRBV12-4	TRBJ1-6	-
TGTGCCAGCAGCTTAAGGGGGACTAGCGGGGGAAGGGATGAGGCGTACAATGAGCAGTACTTC	CASSLRGTSGGRDEAYNEQYF	TRBD2	TRBV7-3	TRBJ2-7	-
TGCAGTGCTGCAACAGGCAATGAGCAGTTCTTC	CSAATGNEQFF	-	TRBV20-1	TRBJ2-1	-
TGTGCCAGCAGCCCCGACAGGGTAGGCTGGGGTGAAAAACTGTTTTTT	CASSPDRVGWGEKLFF	TRBD1	TRBV7-2	TRBJ1-4	-
TGCAGTGCTAGACTAGTGACAGGCACTGGCTACACCTTC	CSARLVTGTGYTF	-	TRBV20-1	TRBJ1-2	-
TGCAGTGCGGACCCCTGGGACAGTGGATCTGACGAGCAGTACTTC	CSADPWDSGSDEQYF	TRBD1	TRBV20-1	TRBJ2-7	-
TGCAGTGCTGCCGGACAGGGGGAAGGCGAGCAGTACTTC	CSAAGQGEGEQYF	TRBD1	TRBV20-1	TRBJ2-7	few
TGCAGTGCTAGAGGAGCCAAAAACATTCAGTACTTC	CSARGAKNIQYF	-	TRBV20-1	TRBJ2-4	many
TGTGCCAGCAGTTTCCAAGGACAGGCGGACTATGGCTACACCTTC	CASSFQGQADYGYTF	TRBD1	TRBV12-3/TRBV12-4	TRBJ1-2	-
TGTACCAGCAATCCCACCCAGACTCTCCTGGACAATGAGCAGTTCTTC	CTSNPTQTLLDNEQFF	-	TRBV27	TRBJ2-1	-
TGTGCCAGCAGCTTAGCTTCGGGACAGGGGGCGGAAGAGCAGTACTTC	CASSLASGQGAEEQYF	TRBD1	TRBV7-9	TRBJ2-7	few
TGTGCCAGCAGCTTAGGGGTAGCGGGAGGATCGGCCCCAGATACGCAGTATTTT	CASSLGVAGGSAPDTQYF	TRBD2	TRBV7-2	TRBJ2-3	few
TGCAGTGCCGAGGGGGTTGGCGTACAGCAGTACTTC	CSAEGVGVQQYF	-	TRBV20-1	TRBJ2-4	-
TGCGCCAGCAGCGCACAGGGTGGCTATGGCTACACCTTC	CASSAQGGYGYTF	-	TRBV5-1	TRBJ1-2	few
TGCGCCAGCGGTTCCGGGACTCCAAGATACAATGAGCAGTTCTTC	CASGSGTPRYNEQFF	-	TRBV5-1	TRBJ2-1	few
TGCAGTGCTAGACGGGAGGGGCACTATGGCTACACCTTC	CSARREGHYGYTF	-	TRBV20-1	TRBJ1-2	-
TGCAGCGTCGCGATCCCGACAACCTCGGGACAGGAACACGAGCAGTACTTC	CSVAIPTTSGQEHEQYF	TRBD1	TRBV29-1	TRBJ2-7	few
TGTGCCAGCAGTTACGGGGGTATCTATGGCTACACCTTC	CASSYGGIYGYTF	-	TRBV6-5	TRBJ1-2	-
TGTGCCAGCTACGGGGGACATTGGGATACGCAGTATTTT	CASYGGHWDTQYF	-	TRBV6-5	TRBJ2-3	few
TGCAGTGCTAGAAAGGAGGGCAACTCCTACGAGCAGTACTTC	CSARKEGNSYEQYF	-	TRBV20-1	TRBJ2-7	-